The rows below give T cell receptor beta chains drawn from one sample of a study of shared clonotypes between healthy human individuals. Some clones are missing from TCRdb's copy, which holds only in-frame ones; the method was immunoSEQ multiplex PCR. The table records about 1,500,000 clones, over 95% of them present only once. Sequencing used naive CD4+ T cells sorted from blood. The source is a young man in good health. The CDR3 runs from the conserved cysteine through the conserved F or W. A D gene is named only where the DNA matches it firmly. Size values are once, few and many counts, or a class for expanded clones, and some rows have none.

d_call j_call v_call clone_size cdr3_nt cdr3_aa
TRBD2 TRBJ2-1 TRBV18 - TGTGCCAGCTCACCGGGCGGGAGGATGAACAATGAGCAGTTCTTC CASSPGGRMNNEQFF
TRBD2 TRBJ2-7 TRBV5-1 once TGCGCCAGCAGCAACGGGAGGATGAGGGGCTCCTACGAGCAGTACTTC CASSNGRMRGSYEQYF
TRBD1 TRBJ1-5 TRBV6-6 - TGTGCCAGCAGAACGACAGGGGACAATCAGCCCCAGCATTTT CASRTTGDNQPQHF
- TRBJ2-1 TRBV7-2 once TGTGCCAGCAGCTTAGGGAACTACAATGAGCAGTTCTTC CASSLGNYNEQFF
- TRBJ1-1 TRBV18 - TGTGCCAGCTCAGCTACAGGGCGATACACTGAAGCTTTCTTT CASSATGRYTEAFF
- TRBJ2-1 TRBV14 - TGTGCCAGCAGCCAAGTTCCCTCCTCCGAGTTCTTC CASSQVPSSEFF
- TRBJ2-7 TRBV5-5 - TGTGCCAGCAGCTTTGTGGACCAGCCCAGCGAGCAGTACTTC CASSFVDQPSEQYF
TRBD1 TRBJ1-1 TRBV7-2 - TGTGCCAGCAGCACCGGGACAGGGGGCGAGGCTGAAGCTTTCTTT CASSTGTGGEAEAFF
- TRBJ2-3 TRBV11-2 - TGTGCCAGCAGCGAAGTAGGGCCAGATACGCAGTATTTT CASSEVGPDTQYF
- TRBJ2-5 TRBV15 - TGTGCCACCAGCAGAGACTTAGCGGCTACCCGAGAGACCCAGTACTTC CATSRDLAATRETQYF
TRBD2 TRBJ2-7 TRBV28 - TGTGCCAGCAGTATTGCGCGGGGGACCTACGAGCAGTACTTC CASSIARGTYEQYF
TRBD2 TRBJ2-1 TRBV9 once TGTGCCAGCAGCGTAGGAGTAGCGGGAGTCTTCAATGAGCAGTTCTTC CASSVGVAGVFNEQFF
TRBD2 TRBJ2-7 TRBV5-3 - TGTGCCAGAAGCCTACCCCGAATTAGCGGGAGATCCGAGCAGTACTTC CARSLPRISGRSEQYF
TRBD2 TRBJ2-3 TRBV7-8 - TGTGCCAGCAGCTTAGATAGCGGGGTGAGCACAGATACGCAGTATTTT CASSLDSGVSTDTQYF
- TRBJ2-1 TRBV4-2 - TGTGCCAGCAGCCAAGGTCCTCGGGGCCGCTCCTACAATGAGCAGTTCTTC CASSQGPRGRSYNEQFF
TRBD1 TRBJ2-3 TRBV10-3 - TGTGCCATCAGTGACCGACAGGGGGCCGGGACAGATACGCAGTATTTT CAISDRQGAGTDTQYF
- TRBJ2-2 TRBV30 - TGTGCCTGGAATTCGGGGCTAGCTGAAACCGGGGAGCTGTTTTTT CAWNSGLAETGELFF
TRBD1 TRBJ2-1 TRBV11-2 - TGTGCCAGCAGCTTCGACAGGGGGTGGGCTGAGCAGTTCTTC CASSFDRGWAEQFF
- TRBJ1-4 TRBV18 - TGTGCCAGCTCACCACCGGCAGGCCAAAATGAAAAACTGTTTTTT CASSPPAGQNEKLFF
- TRBJ2-5 TRBV10-3 once TGTGCCATCAGGAGGGGAAAACAAGAGACCCAGTACTTC CAIRRGKQETQYF
- TRBJ1-1 TRBV30 - TGTGCCTGGTGGCGGGGCCTCCTGAACACTGAAGCTTTCTTT CAWWRGLLNTEAFF
- TRBJ2-2 TRBV18 - TGTGCCAGCTCACCTCGGGGGGCTGTGGAGCTGTTTTTT CASSPRGAVELFF
- TRBJ1-1 TRBV21-1 - TGTGCCAGCAGCAAGCCGACAGGGTTGAACACTGAAGCTTTCTTT CASSKPTGLNTEAFF
TRBD2 TRBJ2-2 TRBV9 - TGTGCCAGCAGCGTAGAAGGTAGTCCGGGGGGCACCGGGGAGCTGTTTTTT CASSVEGSPGGTGELFF
- TRBJ2-3 TRBV2 - TGTGCCAGCAGTGAAGGCAGAGATACGCAGTATTTT CASSEGRDTQYF
- TRBJ2-3 TRBV20-1 - TGCAGTGCTACGCGTGATACGCAGTATTTT CSATRDTQYF
- TRBJ1-1 TRBV28 - TGTGCCAGCAGTTTTGGTCAAGGGGGAGTGGGGGTCAAGAACACTGAAGCTTTCTTT CASSFGQGGVGVKNTEAFF
TRBD1 TRBJ2-3 TRBV6-1 - TGTGCCAGCAGTGAACTCGTTGGGACAGGACCCGCAGGGCAGTATTTT CASSELVGTGPAGQYF
- TRBJ1-1 TRBV18 - TGTGCCAGCTCACCACCTCACAGGACGAACACTGAAGCTTTCTTT CASSPPHRTNTEAFF
TRBD2 TRBJ2-7 TRBV27 - TGTGCCAGCAGTTTATATCCTAGCGGGAGTGGCGAGCAGTACTTC CASSLYPSGSGEQYF